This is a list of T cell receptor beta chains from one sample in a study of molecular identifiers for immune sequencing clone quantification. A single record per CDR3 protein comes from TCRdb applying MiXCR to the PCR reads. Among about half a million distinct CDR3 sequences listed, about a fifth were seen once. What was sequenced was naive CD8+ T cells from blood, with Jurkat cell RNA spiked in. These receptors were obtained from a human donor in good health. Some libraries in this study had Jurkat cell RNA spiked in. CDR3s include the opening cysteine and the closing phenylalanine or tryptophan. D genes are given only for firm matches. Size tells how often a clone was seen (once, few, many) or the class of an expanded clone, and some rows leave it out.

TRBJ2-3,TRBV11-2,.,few,CASSLYVTDREVWKQYF,TGTGCCAGCAGCTTATACGTTACAGACAGGGAGGTGTGGAAGCAGTATTTT
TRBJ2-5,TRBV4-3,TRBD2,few,CASSQGLAGGRVIETQYF,TGCGCCAGCAGCCAAGGACTAGCGGGAGGGCGGGTAATTGAGACCCAGTACTTC
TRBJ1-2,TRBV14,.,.,CASSQAALYGYTF,TGTGCCAGCAGCCAGGCAGCACTCTATGGCTACACCTTC
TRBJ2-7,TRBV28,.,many,CASSPKGYEQYF,TGTGCCAGCAGTCCCAAGGGCTACGAGCAGTACTTC
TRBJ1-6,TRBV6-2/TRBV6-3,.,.,CASSPRSTNNSPLHF,TGTGCCAGCAGCCCCCGGTCTACCAATAATTCACCCCTCCACTTT
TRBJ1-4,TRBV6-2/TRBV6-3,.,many,CASNGEEEKLFF,TGTGCCAGCAACGGCGAAGAAGAAAAACTGTTTTTT
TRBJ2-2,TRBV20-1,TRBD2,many,CSARGRGGYTGELFF,TGCAGTGCTAGGGGCCGCGGGGGGTACACCGGGGAGCTGTTTTTT
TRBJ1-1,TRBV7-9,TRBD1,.,CASSPRDRATEAFF,TGTGCCAGCAGCCCCAGGGACAGGGCCACTGAAGCTTTCTTT
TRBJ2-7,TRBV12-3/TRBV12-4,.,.,CASSNGGHYYEQYF,TGTGCCAGCAGCAACGGGGGACACTACTACGAGCAGTACTTC
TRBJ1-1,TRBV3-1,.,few,CASSQNGPGVTEAFF,TGTGCCAGCAGCCAAAATGGACCAGGGGTCACTGAAGCTTTCTTT
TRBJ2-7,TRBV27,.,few,CASRTPGDYEQYF,TGTGCCAGCAGGACCCCGGGGGACTACGAGCAGTACTTC
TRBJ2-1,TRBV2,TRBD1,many,CASSEALGQGSGFF,TGTGCCAGCAGTGAAGCGCTGGGACAGGGTAGCGGGTTCTTC
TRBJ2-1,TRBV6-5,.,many,CASSYGQNNNEQFF,TGTGCCAGCAGTTACGGACAGAATAACAATGAGCAGTTCTTC
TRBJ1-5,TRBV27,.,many,CASSPTGYNQPQHF,TGTGCCAGCAGTCCGACAGGTTACAATCAGCCCCAGCATTTT
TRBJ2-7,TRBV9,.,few,CASSEAPTSYEQYF,TGTGCCAGCAGCGAGGCCCCAACCTCCTACGAGCAGTACTTC
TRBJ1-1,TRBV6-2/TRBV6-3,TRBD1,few,CASGNPSRGRMDTESFF,TGTGCCAGCGGGAACCCTAGCAGGGGGCGGATGGACACTGAATCTTTCTTT
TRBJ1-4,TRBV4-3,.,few,CASSPITTMKGTFEKLFF,TGCGCCAGCAGCCCTATCACCACAATGAAGGGGACTTTTGAAAAACTGTTTTTT
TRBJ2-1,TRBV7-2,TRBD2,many,CASSPRLAGLGNEQFF,TGTGCCAGCAGCCCGAGACTAGCGGGTTTAGGGAATGAGCAGTTCTTC
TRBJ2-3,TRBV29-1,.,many,CSVEVKPDTQYF,TGCAGCGTTGAGGTTAAGCCAGATACGCAGTATTTT
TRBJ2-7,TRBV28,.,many,CASSLPLGGREFREQYF,TGTGCCAGCAGTTTACCCCTGGGGGGGCGGGAGTTTCGCGAGCAGTACTTC
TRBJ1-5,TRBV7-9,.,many,CASSLYNQPQHF,TGTGCCAGCAGCCTATATAATCAGCCCCAGCATTTT
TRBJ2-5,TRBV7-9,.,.,CASSLTEIYQETQYF,TGTGCCAGCAGCTTAACAGAGATCTACCAAGAGACCCAGTACTTC
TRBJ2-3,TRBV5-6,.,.,CASSLAARGASTDTQYF,TGTGCCAGCAGCTTGGCCGCTCGGGGGGCTAGCACAGATACGCAGTATTTT
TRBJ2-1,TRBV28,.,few,CASSPPVTGRDEQFF,TGTGCCAGCAGTCCCCCGGTCACAGGGCGCGATGAGCAGTTCTTC
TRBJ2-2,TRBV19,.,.,CASSPSDPRGAGELFF,TGTGCCAGTAGTCCTTCAGACCCAAGGGGGGCCGGGGAGCTGTTTTTT
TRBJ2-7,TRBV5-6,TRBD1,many,CASSPPGTGDEQYF,TGTGCCAGCAGCCCACCCGGGACAGGGGACGAGCAGTACTTC
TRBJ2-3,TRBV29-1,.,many,CSVEGLRGRTNTDTQYF,TGCAGCGTGGAGGGCCTTAGGGGCCGAACAAACACAGATACGCAGTATTTT
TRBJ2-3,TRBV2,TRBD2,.,CASRGGTSGSLTDTQYF,TGTGCCAGCAGAGGGGGGACTAGCGGGAGTCTCACAGATACGCAGTATTTT
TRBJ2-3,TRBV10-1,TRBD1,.,CASSEETGLTDTQYF,TGCGCCAGCAGTGAGGAGACAGGGCTAACAGATACGCAGTATTTT
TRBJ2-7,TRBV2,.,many,CASSEGRTYEQYF,TGTGCCAGCAGTGAAGGCAGGACCTACGAGCAGTACTTC
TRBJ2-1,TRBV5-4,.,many,CASSLRGREEQFF,TGTGCCAGCAGCTTGAGGGGGCGGGAAGAGCAGTTCTTC
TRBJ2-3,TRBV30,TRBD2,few,CAWSSGGETDTQYF,TGTGCCTGGTCTAGCGGGGGGGAGACAGATACGCAGTATTTT
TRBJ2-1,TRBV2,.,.,CASGPSRNEQFF,TGTGCCAGCGGACCCTCTAGGAATGAGCAGTTCTTC
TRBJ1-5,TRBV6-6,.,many,CASSRDRIPYSNQPQHF,TGTGCCAGCAGTCGCGACAGGATTCCTTATAGCAATCAGCCCCAGCATTTT
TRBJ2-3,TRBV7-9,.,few,CASSLYPADTQYF,TGTGCCAGCAGCTTATACCCGGCAGATACGCAGTATTTT
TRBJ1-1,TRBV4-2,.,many,CASSPLGGHTEAFF,TGTGCCAGCAGCCCCCTTGGGGGGCACACTGAAGCTTTCTTT
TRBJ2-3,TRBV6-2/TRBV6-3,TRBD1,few,CASSPPGTGGTDTQYF,TGTGCCAGCAGCCCCCCCGGGACAGGGGGCACAGATACGCAGTATTTT
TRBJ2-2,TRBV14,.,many,CASSQALGTYTGELFF,TGTGCCAGCAGCCAAGCCCTCGGGACATACACCGGGGAGCTGTTTTTT
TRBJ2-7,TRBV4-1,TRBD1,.,CASSQAKQGAGSYEQYF,TGCGCCAGCAGCCAAGCCAAACAGGGGGCAGGTTCCTACGAGCAGTACTTC
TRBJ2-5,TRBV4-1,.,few,CASSPGRYIETQYF,TGCGCCAGCAGCCCGGGACGCTATATAGAGACCCAGTACTTC
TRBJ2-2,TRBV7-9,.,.,CASSRATGRNTGELFF,TGTGCCAGCAGCCGGGCAACAGGGCGGAACACCGGGGAGCTGTTTTTT
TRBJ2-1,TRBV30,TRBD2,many,CAWSSPGLADNEQFF,TGTGCCTGGAGTTCGCCGGGACTAGCCGACAATGAGCAGTTCTTC
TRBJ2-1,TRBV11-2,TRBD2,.,CASSSSGISYNEQFF,TGTGCCAGCAGCTCCAGCGGGATCTCCTACAATGAGCAGTTCTTC
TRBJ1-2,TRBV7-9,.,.,CASSSAGPSYGYTF,TGTGCCAGCAGCTCTGCCGGACCGAGCTATGGCTACACCTTC
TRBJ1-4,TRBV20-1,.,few,CSAPPGATNEKLFF,TGCAGTGCCCCACCAGGGGCAACTAATGAAAAACTGTTTTTT
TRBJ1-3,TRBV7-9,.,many,CASVVGGPGNTIYF,TGTGCCAGCGTGGTGGGGGGGCCTGGAAACACCATATATTTT
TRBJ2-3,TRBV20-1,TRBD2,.,CSARLAGVMVSTDTQYF,TGCAGTGCTCGCCTAGCGGGAGTGATGGTTAGCACAGATACGCAGTATTTT
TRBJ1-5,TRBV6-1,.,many,CASSDDSYQPQHF,TGTGCCAGCAGTGACGACAGCTATCAGCCCCAGCATTTT
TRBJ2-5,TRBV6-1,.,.,CASSEGGDDQETQYF,TGTGCCAGCAGTGAAGGCGGGGACGACCAAGAGACCCAGTACTTC
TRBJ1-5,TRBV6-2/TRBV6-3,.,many,CASRMDLAGRQPQHF,TGTGCCAGCAGAATGGACCTCGCCGGGAGGCAGCCCCAGCATTTT
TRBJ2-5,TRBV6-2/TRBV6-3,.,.,CASSLAGEAQYF,TGTGCCAGCAGTTTAGCCGGAGAGGCCCAGTACTTC